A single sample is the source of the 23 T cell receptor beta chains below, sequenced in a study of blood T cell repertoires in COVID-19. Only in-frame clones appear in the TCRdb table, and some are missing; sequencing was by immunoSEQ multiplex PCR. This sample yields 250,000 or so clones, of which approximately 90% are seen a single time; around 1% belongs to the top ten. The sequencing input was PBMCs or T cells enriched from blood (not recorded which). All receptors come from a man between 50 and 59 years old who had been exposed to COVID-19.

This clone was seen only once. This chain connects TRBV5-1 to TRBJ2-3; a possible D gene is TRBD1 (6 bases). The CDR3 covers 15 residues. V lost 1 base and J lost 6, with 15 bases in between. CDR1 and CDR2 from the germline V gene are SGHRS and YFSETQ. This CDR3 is CASSLRDTLLDTQYF. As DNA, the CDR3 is TGCGCCAGCAGCTTGAGGGACACCCTGTTGGATACGCAGTATTTT.

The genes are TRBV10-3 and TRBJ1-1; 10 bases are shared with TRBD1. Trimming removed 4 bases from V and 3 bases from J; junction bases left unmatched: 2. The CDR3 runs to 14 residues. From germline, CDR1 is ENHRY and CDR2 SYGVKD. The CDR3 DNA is TGTGCCATCAGTGGGACAGGGGGGGACACTGAAGCTTTCTTT. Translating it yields CAISGTGGDTEAFF.

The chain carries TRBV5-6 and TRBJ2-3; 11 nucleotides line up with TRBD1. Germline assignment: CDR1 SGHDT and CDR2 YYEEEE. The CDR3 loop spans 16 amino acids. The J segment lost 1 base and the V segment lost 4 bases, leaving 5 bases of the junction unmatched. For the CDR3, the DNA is TGTGCCAGCAGCCGATGGACAGGGGGCGGCACAGATACGCAGTATTTT. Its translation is CASSRWTGGGTDTQYF.

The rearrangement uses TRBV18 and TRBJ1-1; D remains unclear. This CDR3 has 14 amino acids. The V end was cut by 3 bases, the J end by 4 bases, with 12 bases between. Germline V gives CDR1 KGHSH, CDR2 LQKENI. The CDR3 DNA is TGTGCCAGCTCACCGGAACGGTCGGGCACTGAAGCTTTCTTT. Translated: CASSPERSGTEAFF.

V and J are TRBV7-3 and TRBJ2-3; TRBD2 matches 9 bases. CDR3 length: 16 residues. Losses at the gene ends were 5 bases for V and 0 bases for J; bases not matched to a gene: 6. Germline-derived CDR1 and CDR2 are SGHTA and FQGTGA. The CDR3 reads CASSPGLASSTDTQYF. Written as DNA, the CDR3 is TGTGCCAGCAGCCCTGGACTAGCGTCTAGCACAGATACGCAGTATTTT.

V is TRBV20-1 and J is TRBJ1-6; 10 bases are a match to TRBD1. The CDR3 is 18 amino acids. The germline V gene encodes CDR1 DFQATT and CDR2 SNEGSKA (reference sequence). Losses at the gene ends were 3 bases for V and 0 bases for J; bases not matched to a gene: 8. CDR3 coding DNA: TGCAGTGCTAGTCCGGGACAGGGGCTGAGCTCCTATAATTCACCCCTCCACTTT. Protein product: CSASPGQGLSSYNSPLHF.

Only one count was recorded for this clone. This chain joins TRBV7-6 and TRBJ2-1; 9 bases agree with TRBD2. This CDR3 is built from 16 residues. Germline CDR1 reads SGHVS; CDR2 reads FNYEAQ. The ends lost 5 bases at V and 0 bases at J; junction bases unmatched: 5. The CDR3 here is CASSASGTLSYNEQFF. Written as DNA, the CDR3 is TGTGCCAGCAGCGCTAGCGGGACCCTCTCCTACAATGAGCAGTTCTTC.

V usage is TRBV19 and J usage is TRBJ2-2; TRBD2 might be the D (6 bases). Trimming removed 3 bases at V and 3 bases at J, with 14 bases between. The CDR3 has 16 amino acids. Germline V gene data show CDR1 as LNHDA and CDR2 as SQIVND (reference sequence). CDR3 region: CASSIRLGEDTGELFF. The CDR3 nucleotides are TGTGCCAGTAGTATTAGACTAGGGGAGGACACCGGGGAGCTGTTTTTT.

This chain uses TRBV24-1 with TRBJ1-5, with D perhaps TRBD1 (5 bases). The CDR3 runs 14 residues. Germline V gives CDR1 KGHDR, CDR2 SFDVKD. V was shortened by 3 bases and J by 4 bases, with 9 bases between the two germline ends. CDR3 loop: CATSDGGNNQPQHF. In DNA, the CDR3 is TGTGCCACCAGTGATGGGGGGAATAATCAGCCCCAGCATTTT.

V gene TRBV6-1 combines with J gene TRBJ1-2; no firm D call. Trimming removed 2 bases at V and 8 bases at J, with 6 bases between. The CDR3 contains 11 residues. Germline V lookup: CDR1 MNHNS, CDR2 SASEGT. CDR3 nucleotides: TGTGCCAGCAGTGAAAATGAGGGCTACACCTTC. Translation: CASSENEGYTF.

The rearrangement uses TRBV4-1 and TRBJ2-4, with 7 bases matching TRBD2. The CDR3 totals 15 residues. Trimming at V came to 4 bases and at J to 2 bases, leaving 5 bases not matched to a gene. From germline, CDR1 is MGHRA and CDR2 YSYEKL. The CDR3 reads CASSLLGGTKNIQYF. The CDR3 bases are TGCGCCAGCAGCCTATTGGGGGGGACCAAAAACATTCAGTACTTC.

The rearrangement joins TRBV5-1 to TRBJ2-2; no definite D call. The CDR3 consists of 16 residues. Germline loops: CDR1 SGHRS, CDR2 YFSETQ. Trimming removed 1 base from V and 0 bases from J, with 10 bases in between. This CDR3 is CASSLYVRSNTGELFF. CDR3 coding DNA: TGCGCCAGCAGCTTGTACGTCAGGTCGAACACCGGGGAGCTGTTTTTT.

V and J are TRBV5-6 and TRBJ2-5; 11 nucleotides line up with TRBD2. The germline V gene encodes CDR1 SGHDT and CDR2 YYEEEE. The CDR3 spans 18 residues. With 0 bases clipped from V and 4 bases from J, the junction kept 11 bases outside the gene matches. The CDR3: CASSLARMVAGGLETQYF. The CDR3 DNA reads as TGTGCCAGCAGCTTGGCCCGCATGGTAGCGGGGGGGCTAGAGACCCAGTACTTC. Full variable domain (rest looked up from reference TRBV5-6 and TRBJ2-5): DAGVTQSPTHLIKTRGQQVTLRCSPKSGHDTVSWYQQALGQGPQFIFQYYEEEERQRGNFPDRFSGHQFPNYSSELNVNALLLGDSALYLCASSLARMVAGGLETQYFGPGTRLLVL.

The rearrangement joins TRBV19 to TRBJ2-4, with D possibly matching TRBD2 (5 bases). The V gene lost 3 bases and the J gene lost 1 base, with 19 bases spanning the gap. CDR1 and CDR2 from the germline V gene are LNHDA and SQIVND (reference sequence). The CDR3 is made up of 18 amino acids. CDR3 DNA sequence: TGTGCCAGTAGTATTGGGGTAGAGGGTTTCTGGGCCAAAAACATTCAGTACTTC. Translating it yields CASSIGVEGFWAKNIQYF.

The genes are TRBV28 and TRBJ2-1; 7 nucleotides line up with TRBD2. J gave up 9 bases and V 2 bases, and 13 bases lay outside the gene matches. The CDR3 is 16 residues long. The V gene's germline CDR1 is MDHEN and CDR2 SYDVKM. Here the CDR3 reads CASSLTGLGAVGEQFF. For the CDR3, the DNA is TGTGCCAGCAGTTTAACCGGACTAGGGGCTGTCGGTGAGCAGTTCTTC.

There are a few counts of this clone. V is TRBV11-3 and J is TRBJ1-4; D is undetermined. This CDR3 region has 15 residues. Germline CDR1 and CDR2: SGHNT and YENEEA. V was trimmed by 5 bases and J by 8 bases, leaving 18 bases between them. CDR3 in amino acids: CASSLTTHVGEKLFF. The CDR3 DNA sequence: TGTGCCAGCAGCCTGACGACACACGTGGGCGAAAAACTGTTTTTT.

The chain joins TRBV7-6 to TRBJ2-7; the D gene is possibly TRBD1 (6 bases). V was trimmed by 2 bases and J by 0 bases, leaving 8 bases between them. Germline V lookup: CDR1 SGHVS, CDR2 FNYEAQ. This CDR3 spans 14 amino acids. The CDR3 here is CASSLTGSSYEQYF. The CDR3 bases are TGTGCCAGCAGCTTAACAGGGAGCTCCTACGAGCAGTACTTC.

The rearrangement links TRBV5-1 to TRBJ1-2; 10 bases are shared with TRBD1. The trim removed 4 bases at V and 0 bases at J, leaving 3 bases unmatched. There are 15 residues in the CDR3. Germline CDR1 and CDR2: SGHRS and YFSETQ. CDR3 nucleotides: TGCGCCAGCAGCCTGGGGACAGGGGCTAACTATGGCTACACCTTC. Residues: CASSLGTGANYGYTF.

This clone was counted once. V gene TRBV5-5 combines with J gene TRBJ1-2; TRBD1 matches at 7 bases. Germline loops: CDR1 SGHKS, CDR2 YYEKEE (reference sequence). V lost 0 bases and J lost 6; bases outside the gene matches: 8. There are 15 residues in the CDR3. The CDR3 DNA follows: TGTGCCAGCAGCTTGGAGTGGGCCAGGGGGAATGGCTACACCTTC. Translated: CASSLEWARGNGYTF. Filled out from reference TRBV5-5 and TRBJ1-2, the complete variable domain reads DAGVTQSPTHLIKTRGQQVTLRCSPISGHKSVSWYQQVLGQGPQFIFQYYEKEERGRGNFPDRFSARQFPNYSSELNVNALLLGDSALYLCASSLEWARGNGYTFGSGTRLTVV.

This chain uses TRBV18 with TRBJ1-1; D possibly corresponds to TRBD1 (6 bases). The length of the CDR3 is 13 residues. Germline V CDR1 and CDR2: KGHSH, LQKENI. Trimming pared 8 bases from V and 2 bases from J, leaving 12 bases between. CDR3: CASTQGVNTEAFF. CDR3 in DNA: TGTGCCAGCACACAGGGAGTAAACACTGAAGCTTTCTTT.

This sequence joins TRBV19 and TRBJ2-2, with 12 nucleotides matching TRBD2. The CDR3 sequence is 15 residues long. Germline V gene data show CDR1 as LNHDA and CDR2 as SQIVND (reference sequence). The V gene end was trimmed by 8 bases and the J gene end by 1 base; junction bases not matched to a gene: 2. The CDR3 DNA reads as TGTGCCAGTTGGACTAGCGGGGAGAACACCGGGGAGCTGTTTTTT. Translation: CASWTSGENTGELFF.

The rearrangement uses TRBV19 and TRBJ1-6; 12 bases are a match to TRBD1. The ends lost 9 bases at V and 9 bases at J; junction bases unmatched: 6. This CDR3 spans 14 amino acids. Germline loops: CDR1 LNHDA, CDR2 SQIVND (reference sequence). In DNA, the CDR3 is TGTGCCAGCTTACCGGGACAGGGGGCTTCACCCCTCCACTTT. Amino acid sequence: CASLPGQGASPLHF.

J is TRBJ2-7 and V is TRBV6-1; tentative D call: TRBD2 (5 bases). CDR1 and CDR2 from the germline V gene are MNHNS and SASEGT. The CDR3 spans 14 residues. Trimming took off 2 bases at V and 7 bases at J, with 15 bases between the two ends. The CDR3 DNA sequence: TGTGCCAGCAGTGAACCGGGGTCTAGTGGGGAGCAGTACGTC. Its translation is CASSEPGSSGEQYV.